This passage covers 7 T cell receptor beta chains from one sample sequenced in a study of T cell responses to AZD1222 COVID-19 vaccine. TCRdb's table, derived via immunoSEQ multiplex PCR, lists solely in-frame clones and lacks some. The sample has some 150,000 clones, more than 85% seen once; the top ten hold approximately 3.4%. The sample consisted of peripheral blood, taken 28 days after the second AZD1222 dose. These receptors were obtained from an adult who received the AZD1222 COVID-19 vaccine.

V and J are TRBV5-1 and TRBJ1-1; weak D call: TRBD1 (6 bases). Trimming removed 1 base at V and 2 bases at J, with 12 bases between. Germline loops: CDR1 SGHRS, CDR2 YFSETQ. The length of the CDR3 is 15 residues. The CDR3 sequence: CASSLLGGGNTEAFF. CDR3 nucleotide sequence: TGCGCCAGCAGCTTGTTGGGTGGGGGCAACACTGAAGCTTTCTTT. Based on the CDR3 plus reference TRBV5-1 and TRBJ1-1, the full variable domain is KAGVTQTPRYLIKTRGQQVTLSCSPISGHRSVSWYQQTPGQGLQFLFEYFSETQRNKGNFPGRFSGRQFSNSRSEMNVSTLELGDSALYLCASSLLGGGNTEAFFGQGTRLTVV.

The gene calls are TRBV4-2 and TRBJ2-1; D gene unclear. Germline assignment: CDR1 LGHNA and CDR2 YNFKEQ. The CDR3 spans 12 residues. The germline V and J ends were trimmed by 0 bases and 12 bases, with 9 bases remaining between them. In DNA, the CDR3 is TGTGCCAGCAGCCAAGACGGCAGTTGGCAGTTCTTC. Amino acids: CASSQDGSWQFF.

J is TRBJ2-3 and V is TRBV5-6, with TRBD2 as a possible D gene (6 bases). This CDR3 has 15 amino acids. V was clipped by 0 bases and J by 4 bases, with 12 bases between them. Per germline, CDR1 SGHDT and CDR2 YYEEEE. For the CDR3, the DNA is TGTGCCAGCAGCTTGGAAGCCGCGGGGTCAGATACGCAGTATTTT. This sequence encodes CASSLEAAGSDTQYF.

This chain connects TRBV7-9 to TRBJ1-1; no reliable D call. Germline V gives CDR1 SEHNR, CDR2 FQNEAQ (reference sequence). This CDR3 comprises 15 residues. Trimming left V 9 bases short and J 0 bases short, with 17 bases between. CDR3 in amino acids: CASLDQAVLNTEAFF. The DNA for the CDR3 is TGTGCCAGTTTGGACCAGGCGGTGTTGAACACTGAAGCTTTCTTT.

The chain couples TRBV5-6 to TRBJ2-5; D is unresolved. The CDR3 consists of 14 residues. Germline CDR1 and CDR2: SGHDT and YYEEEE. Trimming left V 2 bases short and J 1 base short, with 9 bases between. CDR3 DNA: TGTGCCAGCAGCTTCGTTTCCACCCAAGAGACCCAGTACTTC. Protein product: CASSFVSTQETQYF.

The J gene is TRBJ1-4, the V gene TRBV5-1; 9 bases are a match to TRBD1. The V and J ends lost 2 bases and 7 bases, in that order; junction bases with no gene match: 9. CDR1 is SGHRS and CDR2 is YFSETQ in the germline V gene. This CDR3 comprises 16 residues. The CDR3 DNA is TGCGCCAGCAGCTTCGGCCCGGGACAGGGCCTTGAAAAACTGTTTTTT. It is translated as CASSFGPGQGLEKLFF. The variable domain in full, completed from reference TRBV5-1 and TRBJ1-4, reads KAGVTQTPRYLIKTRGQQVTLSCSPISGHRSVSWYQQTPGQGLQFLFEYFSETQRNKGNFPGRFSGRQFSNSRSEMNVSTLELGDSALYLCASSFGPGQGLEKLFFGSGTQLSVL.

Only one count was recorded for this clone. This chain joins TRBV3-1 (or the pseudogene TRBV3-2) and TRBJ1-2, with unresolved D. The CDR3 contains 8 residues. Germline lookup yields CDR1 LGHDT and CDR2 YNNKEL (reference sequence). The V gene lost 4 bases and the J gene lost 14 bases, with 5 bases spanning the gap. The CDR3 coding sequence is TGTGCCAGCAGCCCGGGAACCTTC. It translates to CASSPGTF.